A single sample is the source of the 19 T cell receptor beta chains below, sequenced in a study of T cells in Graves' hyperthyroidism and ophthalmopathy (dated by TCRdb to between 2019 and 2020). Library method: multiplex PCR. The sample was run on an Illumina HiSeq 2000. TCR beta CDR3 regions were amplified from RNA transcripts. The first round of RT-PCR for the TCR CDR3 was performed with the HTBI primer set and the Qiagen OneStep RT-PCR kit. TCRdb ran its own pipeline on the public reads, namely fastp trimming at Q25 and MiXCR clone calling, and kept in-frame beta chains. Rows with a matching CDR3 protein are joined into one entry that keeps the most common DNA and genes. For this sample there are hundreds of thousands of distinct CDR3 sequences; 15% to 20% appear just once. The ten largest clones capture about half of the sample. Sequencing was done on a sample of blood. The source of these receptors is a man between 35 and 55 years old with Graves' ophthalmopathy.

V and J are TRBV6-1 and TRBJ2-7; D is perhaps TRBD2 (7 bases). The CDR3 runs to 13 residues. The V end was cut by 9 bases, the J end by 6 bases, with 18 bases between. Germline CDR1 and CDR2: MNHNS and SASEGT. The CDR3 DNA reads as TGTGCCAGTCATCCTTCAGGGGAGGGCGAGCAGTACTTC. Protein: CASHPSGEGEQYF.

The chain uses TRBV12-3 or TRBV12-4 and TRBJ2-7; D remains ambiguous. Between the trimmed V and J ends, which lost 2 bases and 3 bases, there was a span of 5 bases. The length of the CDR3 is 12 residues. The CDR3 DNA reads TGTGCCAGCAGTTTAACCCTCTACGAGCAGTACTTC. Protein sequence: CASSLTLYEQYF.

This clonotype occurred many times. The chain has TRBV6-2 or TRBV6-3 and TRBJ2-7, with D perhaps TRBD1 (5 bases). The germline gives CDR1 MNHEY, CDR2 SVGEGT. V was trimmed by 6 bases and J by 2 bases, leaving 14 bases between them. The CDR3 covers 14 residues. The CDR3 bases are TGTGCCAGCAGGACCAAGGGGCCCCCCTACGAGCAGTACTTC. This codes for CASRTKGPPYEQYF.

This chain joins TRBV28 and TRBJ1-6, with TRBD1 matching 8 bases. The CDR3 has 15 residues. The junction had 12 bases not matched to a gene; V was cut back by 6 bases and J by 11 bases. Germline V gene sequence: CDR1 MDHEN, CDR2 SYDVKM. The CDR3 region has the DNA TGTGCCAGCAGCCGCAAGGAGGACAGGGTTACACCCCTCCACTTT. Its translation is CASSRKEDRVTPLHF.

The chain joins TRBV6-2 or TRBV6-3 to TRBJ2-3; D could derive from TRBD1 or TRBD2 (5 bases each). Germline V gene data show CDR1 as MNHEY and CDR2 as SVGEGT. The CDR3 totals 14 residues. V was trimmed by 8 bases and J by 4 bases, leaving 16 bases between them. This CDR3 reads CASRHWDGADTQYF. DNA for the CDR3: TGTGCCAGCCGACACTGGGACGGGGCAGATACGCAGTATTTT.

This clonotype has only one observation. This sequence joins TRBV5-1 and TRBJ1-4; D remains ambiguous. Trimming took off 5 bases at V and 5 bases at J, with 16 bases between the two ends. The germline V gene encodes CDR1 SGHRS and CDR2 YFSETQ. This CDR3 has 15 residues. The CDR3 spells CASRMNGGGNEKLFF. DNA for the CDR3: TGCGCCAGCAGGATGAACGGAGGAGGGAATGAAAAACTGTTTTTT.

The J gene is TRBJ2-2, the V gene TRBV7-8, with TRBD1 matching over 9 bases. V dropped 5 bases and J dropped 9; count of bases not matched to a gene: 10. This CDR3 region has 15 residues. Per the germline V gene, CDR1 is SGHVS and CDR2 is FQNEAQ. The chain's CDR3 is CASSLIGTGRRELFF. The CDR3 coding sequence is TGTGCCAGCAGCCTCATCGGGACAGGGCGCCGGGAGCTGTTTTTT.

This clonotype was recorded at least ten times. J is TRBJ2-1 and V is TRBV6-6; D is uncertain. Between the trimmed V and J ends, which lost 2 bases and 2 bases, there was a span of 4 bases. Germline V gene sequence: CDR1 MNHNY, CDR2 SVGAGI (reference sequence). The CDR3 is 13 residues long. The CDR3 reads CASSYGPYNEQFF. The CDR3 nucleotides read TGTGCCAGCAGTTACGGTCCCTACAATGAGCAGTTCTTC.

This chain uses TRBV13 with TRBJ1-1, with D maybe TRBD1 (6 bases). V lost 0 bases and J lost 5, with 16 bases in between. Germline CDR1 is PRHDT and CDR2 is FYEKMQ (reference sequence). CDR3 length: 16 residues. The CDR3 DNA reads as TGTGCCAGCAGCTTAGGGCAGGGGCGGGTGGGGACTGAAGCTTTCTTT. Translated, it gives CASSLGQGRVGTEAFF.

This clonotype was observed many times. The chain links TRBV20-1 to TRBJ1-1; TRBD1 matches 7 bases. V was clipped by 2 bases and J by 1 base; unmatched bases: 4. Germline CDR1 reads DFQATT; CDR2 reads SNEGSKA (reference sequence). CDR3 length: 14 amino acids. CDR3 sequence (DNA): TGCAGTGCTAGAACGGGACAGCCGAACACTGAAGCTTTCTTT. Translating it yields CSARTGQPNTEAFF.

J is TRBJ2-1 and V is TRBV9, with TRBD1 matching over 7 bases. Trimming at V came to 8 bases and at J to 8 bases, leaving 16 bases not matched to a gene. The CDR3 length is 15 residues. Germline V CDR1 and CDR2: SGDLS, YYNGEE. The CDR3 bases are TGTGCCAGTTCCTACAGGGGCGCAGTCTCGGATGAGCAGTTCTTC. It is translated as CASSYRGAVSDEQFF.

The rearrangement links TRBV14 to TRBJ2-5; the D call may be TRBD1 or TRBD2 (5 bases each). This CDR3 comprises 16 residues. Trimming pared 1 base from V and 0 bases from J, leaving 12 bases between. Germline CDR1 and CDR2: SGHDN and FVKESK. CDR3 region: CASSQGGNPHQETQYF. The DNA for the CDR3 is TGTGCCAGCAGCCAAGGGGGGAATCCTCACCAAGAGACCCAGTACTTC.

This clonotype was recorded many times. J is TRBJ2-1 and V is TRBV5-1, with TRBD2 identical over 8 bases. The V and J ends lost 0 bases and 4 bases, in that order; junction bases with no gene match: 6. CDR3 length: 16 amino acids. Germline-derived CDR1 and CDR2 are SGHRS and YFSETQ. CDR3 DNA: TGCGCCAGCAGCTTGGCCGGGGCGGGGGGATACAATGAGCAGTTCTTC. Residues: CASSLAGAGGYNEQFF. Looking up the rest from reference TRBV5-1 and TRBJ2-1 gives the full variable domain: KAGVTQTPRYLIKTRGQQVTLSCSPISGHRSVSWYQQTPGQGLQFLFEYFSETQRNKGNFPGRFSGRQFSNSRSEMNVSTLELGDSALYLCASSLAGAGGYNEQFFGPGTRLTVL.

This sequence joins TRBV2 and TRBJ2-5; no clear D. CDR1 SNHLY and CDR2 FYNNEI come from the germline V gene. The CDR3 runs 15 residues. Trimming stripped 3 bases from V and 5 bases from J, with 16 bases between. The CDR3 reads CASSDPAARRETQYF. The DNA for the CDR3 is TGTGCCAGCAGTGATCCCGCGGCCCGACGGGAGACCCAGTACTTC.

V is TRBV24-1 and J is TRBJ2-1, with 9 bases aligning to TRBD2. Germline CDR1 KGHDR, CDR2 SFDVKD. Trimming cost V 3 bases and J 4 bases; bases outside gene matches: 12. The CDR3 is 18 amino acids. CDR3 loop: CATSDPSRGTSRYNEQFF. The CDR3 nucleotides are TGTGCCACCAGTGATCCCTCCCGAGGGACTAGCAGGTACAATGAGCAGTTCTTC.

The rearrangement uses TRBV19 and TRBJ1-5, with unresolved D. V shed 3 bases and J shed 4 bases, with 10 bases lying between them. The germline V gene has CDR1 LNHDA and CDR2 SQIVND (reference sequence). CDR3 size: 14 residues. The CDR3 loop is CASSMGSDNQPQHF. The CDR3 nucleotides are TGTGCCAGTAGTATGGGGAGTGATAATCAGCCCCAGCATTTT.

This clonotype showed up many times. The rearrangement joins TRBV30 to TRBJ2-1, with TRBD1 identical over 8 bases. The CDR3 has 14 amino acids. Germline V gene data show CDR1 as GTSNPN and CDR2 as SVGIG (reference sequence). The trim removed 4 bases at V and 6 bases at J, leaving 8 bases unmatched. The DNA of the CDR3 is TGTGCCTGGAACGGACAGGGAGCCCTCAATGAGCAGTTCTTC. Its protein product is CAWNGQGALNEQFF.

Comment on this clonotype: Given a much more abundant clone one base away, this may be a read error. The V gene is TRBV18, the J gene TRBJ2-7, with 8 bases identical to TRBD1. Germline-derived CDR1 and CDR2 are KGHSH and LQKENI. Germline trimming cut 3 bases from V and 2 bases from J; bases unmatched to any gene: 6. The CDR3 has 15 amino acids. DNA for the CDR3: TGTGCCAGCTCACCCGGTTCACAGGGGGCCTACGAGCAGTACTTC. It encodes CASSPGSQGAYEQYF. The full variable domain, its missing parts supplied by reference TRBV18 and TRBJ2-7, is NAGVMQNPRHLVRRRGQEARLRCSPMKGHSHVYWYRQLPEEGLKFMVYLQKENIIDESGMPKERFSAEFPKEGPSILRIQQVVRGDSAAYFCASSPGSQGAYEQYFGPGTRLTVT.

This chain connects TRBV20-1 to TRBJ2-7; D may correspond to TRBD1 or TRBD2 (7 bases each). The ends were cut back, 3 bases at V and 5 bases at J, with 14 bases in the middle. Germline CDR1 DFQATT, CDR2 SNEGSKA (reference sequence). This CDR3 comprises 13 residues. In nucleotides, the CDR3 is TGCAGTGCTAGGGGGAGGGGGCGACACGAGCAGTACTTC. As protein: CSARGRGRHEQYF.